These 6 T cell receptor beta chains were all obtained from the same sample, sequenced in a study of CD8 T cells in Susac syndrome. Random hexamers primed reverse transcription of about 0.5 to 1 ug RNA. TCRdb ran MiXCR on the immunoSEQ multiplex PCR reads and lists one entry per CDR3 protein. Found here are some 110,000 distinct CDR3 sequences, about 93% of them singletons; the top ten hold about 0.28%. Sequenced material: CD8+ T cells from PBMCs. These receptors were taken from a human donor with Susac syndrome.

The CDR3 protein is CASVGGPSPEAFF. CDR3 sequence (DNA): TGTGCCAGCGTTGGGGGACCCAGCCCTGAAGCTTTCTTT. This chain links TRBV7-8 with TRBJ1-1, with D perhaps TRBD1 (5 bases). This CDR3 has 13 amino acids. The ends were cut back, 8 bases at V and 6 bases at J, with 16 bases in the middle. Per germline, CDR1 SGHVS and CDR2 FQNEAQ. Supplemented by reference TRBV7-8 and TRBJ1-1, the full variable domain reads GAGVSQSPRYKVAKRGQDVALRCDPISGHVSLFWYQQALGQGPEFLTYFQNEAQLDKSGLPSDRFFAERPEGSVSTLKIQRTQQEDSAVYLCASVGGPSPEAFFGQGTRLTVV.

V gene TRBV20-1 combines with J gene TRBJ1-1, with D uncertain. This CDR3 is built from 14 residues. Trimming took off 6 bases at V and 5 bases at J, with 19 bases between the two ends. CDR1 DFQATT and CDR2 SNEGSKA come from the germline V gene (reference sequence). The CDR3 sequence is CSATDYGGRTEAFF. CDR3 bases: TGCAGTGCCACCGACTATGGTGGGCGAACTGAAGCTTTCTTT.

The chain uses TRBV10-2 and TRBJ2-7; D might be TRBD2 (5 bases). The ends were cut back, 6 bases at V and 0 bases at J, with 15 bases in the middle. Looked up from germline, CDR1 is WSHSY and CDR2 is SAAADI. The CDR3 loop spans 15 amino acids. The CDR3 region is CASSAQDLSSYEQYF. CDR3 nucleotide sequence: TGCGCCAGCAGCGCTCAGGACTTGAGCTCCTACGAGCAGTACTTC.

The CDR3 loop reads CASSYSLDSAYEQYF. CDR3 coding DNA: TGTGCCAGCAGTTACTCCTTGGACTCAGCCTACGAGCAGTACTTC. The chain carries TRBV6-5 and TRBJ2-7; D is perhaps TRBD2 (5 bases). Germline V CDR1 and CDR2: MNHEY, SVGAGI. V lost 0 bases and J lost 2, with 11 bases in between. This CDR3 region has 15 residues.

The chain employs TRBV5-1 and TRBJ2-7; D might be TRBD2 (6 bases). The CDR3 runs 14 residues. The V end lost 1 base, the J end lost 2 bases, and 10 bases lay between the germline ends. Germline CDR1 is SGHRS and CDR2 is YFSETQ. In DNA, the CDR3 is TGCGCCAGCAGCTTGTATCCGGGGGCCTACGAGCAGTACTTC. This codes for CASSLYPGAYEQYF. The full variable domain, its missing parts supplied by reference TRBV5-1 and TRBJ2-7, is KAGVTQTPRYLIKTRGQQVTLSCSPISGHRSVSWYQQTPGQGLQFLFEYFSETQRNKGNFPGRFSGRQFSNSRSEMNVSTLELGDSALYLCASSLYPGAYEQYFGPGTRLTVT.

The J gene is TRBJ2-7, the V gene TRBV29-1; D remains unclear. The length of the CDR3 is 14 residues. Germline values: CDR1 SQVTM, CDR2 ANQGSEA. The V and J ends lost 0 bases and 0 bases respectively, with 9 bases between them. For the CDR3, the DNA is TGCAGCGTTGAAGATGAGACGGACTCCTACGAGCAGTACTTC. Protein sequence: CSVEDETDSYEQYF.